This T cell receptor (beta chain) was observed in a study of cytomegalovirus exposure and HLA in healthy donors. The overall study: A later analysis reported the 120 or so validation repertoires used the same platform as the approximately 670 first-cohort repertoires.

Study results and limitations: Reports indicated that the classifier achieved high specificity and sensitivity in diagnosing cytomegalovirus status.

The donors were part of the validation cohort of 120 subjects. That cohort was separate from the first cohort, which comprised about 730 subjects. Turning to this clone: The antigen is unknown.

The length of the CDR3 is 13 residues. Deletions cut 8 bases from V and 7 bases from J, with 18 bases between. From germline, CDR1 is MNHEY and CDR2 SVGAGI. Sequenced by immunoSEQ multiplex PCR; TCRdb stores in-frame clones only, minus some. Of over 250,000 clones listed, about 90% are singletons. The receptor's source is a woman in her thirties in good health and CMV-seropositive. The sample comprised PBMCs. The chain employs TRBV6-5 and TRBJ2-7; D assignment may be TRBD1 or TRBD2 (6 bases each). Here the CDR3 reads CASGVGGSEEQYF. The DNA of the CDR3 is TGTGCCAGCGGGGTAGGGGGGTCGGAGGAGCAGTACTTC.